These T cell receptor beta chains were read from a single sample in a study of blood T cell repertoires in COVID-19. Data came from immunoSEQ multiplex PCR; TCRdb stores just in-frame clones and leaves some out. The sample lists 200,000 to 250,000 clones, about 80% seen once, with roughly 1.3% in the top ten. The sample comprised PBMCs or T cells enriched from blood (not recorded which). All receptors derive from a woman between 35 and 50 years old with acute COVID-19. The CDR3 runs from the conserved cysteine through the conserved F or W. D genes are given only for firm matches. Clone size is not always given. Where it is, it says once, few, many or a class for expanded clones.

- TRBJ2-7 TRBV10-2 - TGCGCCTGCCTGGACATCACCTACGAGCAGTACTTC CACLDITYEQYF
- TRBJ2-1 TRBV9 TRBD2 TGTGCCAGCAGCCCCCGACTAGCGACCTACAATGAGCAGTTCTTC CASSPRLATYNEQFF
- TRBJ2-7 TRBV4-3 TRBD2 TGCGCCAGCAGCCAAGAGCGGAGCGGGGGGCTCCTAACCTACGAGCAGTACTTC CASSQERSGGLLTYEQYF
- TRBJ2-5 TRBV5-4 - TGTGCCAGCAGCTGGAGAGTGAGCCAAGAGACCCAGTACTTC CASSWRVSQETQYF
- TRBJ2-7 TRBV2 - TGTGCCAGCAAGGGGTATTACGAGCAGTACTTC CASKGYYEQYF
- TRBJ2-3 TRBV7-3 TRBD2 TGTGCCAGCAGCCGACTAGCGGGGGACACAGATACGCAGTATTTT CASSRLAGDTDTQYF
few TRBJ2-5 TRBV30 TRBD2 TGTGCCTGGGGGATCGATTCAACGGGGGGAACCCAGTACTTC CAWGIDSTGGTQYF
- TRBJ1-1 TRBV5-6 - TGTGCCAGCACCTATCAGGGCGCTGAAGCTTTCTTT CASTYQGAEAFF
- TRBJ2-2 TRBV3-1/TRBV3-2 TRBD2 TGTGCCAGCAGCCAAGATCGGCTAGCGGGGGTAACCGGGGAGCTGTTTTTT CASSQDRLAGVTGELFF
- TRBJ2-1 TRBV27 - TGTGCCAGCAGGGTAACAGGGACCTACTACAATGAGCAGTTCTTC CASRVTGTYYNEQFF
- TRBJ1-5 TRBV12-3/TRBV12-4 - TGTGCCAGCAGTCTCAGACAGAATCAGCCCCAGCATTTT CASSLRQNQPQHF
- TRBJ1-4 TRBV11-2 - TGTGCCAGCAGCTTTTCGACTAATGAAAAACTGTTTTTT CASSFSTNEKLFF
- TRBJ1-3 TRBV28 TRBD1 TGTGCCACTAAAGGGGGCGGAGGAAACACCATATATTTT CATKGGGGNTIYF
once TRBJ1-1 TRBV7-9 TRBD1 TGTGCCAGCAACGGACAGGAGAGGGTAACTGAAGCTTTCTTT CASNGQERVTEAFF
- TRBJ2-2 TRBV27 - TGTGCCAGCAGTTTAAAGCCGCCGGGAGTCTTCCCCGGGGAGCTGTTTTTT CASSLKPPGVFPGELFF
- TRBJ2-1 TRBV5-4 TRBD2 TGTGCCAGCAGCTTGGATAGCGGGAGCTACAATGAGCAGTTCTTC CASSLDSGSYNEQFF
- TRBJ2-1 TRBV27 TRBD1 TGTGCCAGCCGCCCCGGGACAGCTTACAATGAGCAGTTCTTC CASRPGTAYNEQFF
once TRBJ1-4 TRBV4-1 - TGCGCCAGCAGCCAAGATTTGGGAGCTAATGAAAAACTGTTTTTT CASSQDLGANEKLFF
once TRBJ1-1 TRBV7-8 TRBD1 TGTGCCAGCAGCTTAGGGCTGGGACAGGGGACTGAAGCTTTCTTT CASSLGLGQGTEAFF
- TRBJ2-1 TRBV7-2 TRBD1 TGTGCCAGCAGCTTAGAGGGACAGAGCTACAATGAGCAGTTCTTC CASSLEGQSYNEQFF
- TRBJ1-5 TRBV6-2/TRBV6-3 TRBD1 TGTGCCAGCAGCCCTCAGGGGGCTAGCAATCAGCCCCAGCATTTT CASSPQGASNQPQHF
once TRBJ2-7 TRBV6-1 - TGTGCCAGCAGTGAAGCGCTTGGACAGAGTTACTACGAGCAGTACTTC CASSEALGQSYYEQYF
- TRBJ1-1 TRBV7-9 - TGTGCCAGCAGCTTAGGCGACAGAGTCACTGAAGCTTTCTTT CASSLGDRVTEAFF
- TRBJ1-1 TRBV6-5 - TGTGCCAGCCGCAGGGGTGGGATCACTGAAGCTTTCTTT CASRRGGITEAFF
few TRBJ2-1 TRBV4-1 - TGCGCCAGCAGTGACCTACCGGGACTGCAGTACAATGAGCAGTTCTTC CASSDLPGLQYNEQFF
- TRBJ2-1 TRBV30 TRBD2 TGTGCCTGGAGTGTAGGGCTAGCGGGATGGAATGAGCAGTTCTTC CAWSVGLAGWNEQFF
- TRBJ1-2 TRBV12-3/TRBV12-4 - TGTGCCAGCAGTTTGCGGCAAGGAGGCGGCTACACCTTC CASSLRQGGGYTF
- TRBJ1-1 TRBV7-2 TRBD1 TGTGCCAGCAGGCTGGGGACAGGGGTTTTGAACACTGAAGCTTTCTTT CASRLGTGVLNTEAFF
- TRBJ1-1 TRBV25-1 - TGTGCCAGCAGCCGGCGAGGGAGCGGTCGGTACACTGAAGCTTTCTTT CASSRRGSGRYTEAFF
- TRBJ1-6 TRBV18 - TGTGCCAGCTCAGCGGGAGGGTACCGACTTGATTCACCCCTCCACTTT CASSAGGYRLDSPLHF
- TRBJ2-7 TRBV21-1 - TGTGCCAGCAGCAAGGAGGCGGGACAGGGCTCTTACGAGCAGTACTTC CASSKEAGQGSYEQYF
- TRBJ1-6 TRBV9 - TGTGCCAGCAGCGTAGACGAGGGATCACCCCTCCACTTT CASSVDEGSPLHF
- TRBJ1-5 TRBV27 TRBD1 TGTGCCAGTGGGCACAGGGGTTCGAGTCAGCCCCAGCATTTT CASGHRGSSQPQHF
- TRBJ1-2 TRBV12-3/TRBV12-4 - TGTGCCAGCAGTTTTGCGGGAGGCGGCTACACCTTC CASSFAGGGYTF